The 32 T cell receptor beta chains reported below all come from one sample, sequenced in a study of OX40 agonist ivuxolimab in advanced cancers. The receptor library was made with the immunoSEQ multiplex PCR assay. TCRdb obtained this table from immuneACCESS and retained in-frame rearrangements with V and J assigned. These tables miss some clones; where compared with another copy, unresolved V genes account for less than half of the shortfall, and the remainder is unexplained. The sample records approximately 50,000 clones, about 88% of which are singletons. The ten largest clones represent about 0.8% of the sample. The sample in question was CD4+ or CD8+ T cells sorted from blood, obtained in a trial of the OX40 agonist ivuxolimab. The receptor source for this set is an adult with an advanced solid tumor such as melanoma, head and neck, liver or kidney cancer.

This chain links TRBV7-8 with TRBJ2-3; D is perhaps TRBD2 (6 bases). V lost 0 bases, J lost 3 bases, and 13 bases lay in between. The CDR3 totals 16 residues. Looked up from germline, CDR1 is SGHVS and CDR2 is FQNEAQ. DNA for the CDR3: TGTGCCAGCAGCTTAGCTCGGGGGACGATAACAGATACGCAGTATTTT. Its translation is CASSLARGTITDTQYF.

In its sample, this clone was seen once. V usage is TRBV7-2 and J usage is TRBJ2-7; either TRBD1 or TRBD2 may supply D (6 bases each). CDR3 length: 16 amino acids. The V gene's germline CDR1 is SGHTA and CDR2 FQGNSA. Trimming stripped 1 base from V and 3 bases from J, with 16 bases between. CDR3: CASSLVVRGGSYEQYF. DNA for the CDR3: TGTGCCAGCAGCTTAGTTGTTAGAGGGGGGAGCTACGAGCAGTACTTC.

J is TRBJ2-2 and V is TRBV5-1; 10 positions match TRBD2. The CDR3 is 15 residues long. V dropped 5 bases and J dropped 3; count of bases not matched to a gene: 4. Germline CDR1 SGHRS, CDR2 YFSETQ. CDR3 in amino acids: CASRDLAGDTGELFF. In DNA, the CDR3 is TGCGCCAGCAGGGACCTAGCGGGAGACACCGGGGAGCTGTTTTTT.

V and J are TRBV6-6 and TRBJ2-3; tentative D call: TRBD2 (5 bases). CDR3 length: 15 residues. The V end was cut by 4 bases, the J end by 0 bases, with 11 bases between. The germline CDR1 and CDR2 sequences are MNHNY and SVGAGI (reference sequence). The CDR3 DNA is TGTGCCAGCAGTTTCCGGGATCCTAGCACAGATACGCAGTATTTT. Its protein product is CASSFRDPSTDTQYF.

The chain recombines TRBV2 with TRBJ1-2; D may be TRBD1 (5 bases). Trimming stripped 5 bases from V and 2 bases from J, with 12 bases between. Germline V gives CDR1 SNHLY, CDR2 FYNNEI. This CDR3 spans 14 amino acids. The CDR3 sequence is CASSPRGANYGYTF. The CDR3 coding sequence is TGTGCCAGCAGTCCCCGGGGCGCCAACTATGGCTACACCTTC.

This chain uses TRBV7-2 with TRBJ1-2; 10 bases map to TRBD1. The CDR3 is 15 residues long. The junction had 9 bases not matched to a gene; V was cut back by 5 bases and J by 6 bases. CDR1 is SGHTA, CDR2 FQGNSA, per germline. The CDR3: CASSPRTGGVDGYTF. Here the CDR3 DNA reads TGTGCCAGCAGCCCACGGACAGGGGGGGTGGATGGCTACACCTTC.

The rearrangement uses TRBV12-5 and TRBJ1-5, with D uncertain. Per germline, CDR1 LGHNT and CDR2 FRNRAP. V lost 5 bases and J lost 4, with 9 bases in between. CDR3 size: 13 residues. The CDR3 protein is CASGARLNQPQHF. DNA of the CDR3: TGTGCTAGTGGTGCCCGCTTGAATCAGCCCCAGCATTTT. Full variable domain (missing parts from reference TRBV12-5 and TRBJ1-5): DARVTQTPRHKVTEMGQEVTMRCQPILGHNTVFWYRQTMMQGLELLAYFRNRAPLDDSGMPKDRFSAEMPDATLATLKIQPSEPRDSAVYFCASGARLNQPQHFGDGTRLSIL.

This clone was found a few times. DNA for the CDR3: TGTGCCAGCAGCGGCAGGGCCGATCTCTACGAGCAGTACTTC. This sequence encodes CASSGRADLYEQYF. The rearrangement links TRBV5-8 to TRBJ2-7; tentative D call: TRBD1 (5 bases). Trimming removed 4 bases at V and 3 bases at J, with 14 bases between. This CDR3 has 14 amino acids. Germline CDR1 is SGHTS and CDR2 is YDEGEE.

This chain uses TRBV6-6 with TRBJ2-1, with no clear D. Germline V CDR1 and CDR2: MNHNY, SVGAGI (reference sequence). The CDR3 runs to 11 residues. V was trimmed by 5 bases and J by 10 bases, leaving 9 bases between them. The CDR3 loop is CASSHQGEQFF. Here the CDR3 DNA reads TGTGCCAGCAGTCATCAAGGGGAGCAGTTCTTC.

The rearrangement links TRBV9 to TRBJ1-3; no firm D call. V was cut by 7 bases and J by 0 bases, with 20 bases left in between. Germline V gives CDR1 SGDLS, CDR2 YYNGEE. The CDR3 is 17 residues long. The chain's CDR3 is CASSQSTRLSSGNTIYF. The CDR3 DNA sequence: TGTGCCAGCTCCCAATCGACACGTCTTAGCTCTGGAAACACCATATATTTT.

The J gene is TRBJ2-7, the V gene TRBV11-2; the match to TRBD2 covers 8 bases. Per germline, CDR1 SGHAT and CDR2 FQNNGV. With 2 bases clipped from V and 3 bases from J, the junction kept 6 bases outside the gene matches. CDR3 length equals 15 residues. The DNA of the CDR3 is TGTGCCAGCAGCTTATTGCCCCTAGCGGGCTACGAGCAGTACTTC. Translating gives CASSLLPLAGYEQYF. Filled out from reference TRBV11-2 and TRBJ2-7, the complete variable domain reads EAGVAQSPRYKIIEKRQSVAFWCNPISGHATLYWYQQILGQGPKLLIQFQNNGVVDDSQLPKDRFSAERLKGVDSTLKIQPAKLEDSAVYLCASSLLPLAGYEQYFGPGTRLTVT.

Regarding this clone: At one end, the junction sequence differs from germline, possibly due to a read error. The genes are TRBV7-7 and TRBJ2-1; 9 bases are shared with TRBD1. CDR1 and CDR2 from the germline V gene are SSHAT and FNYEAQ (reference sequence). CDR3 length equals 13 residues. Here the CDR3 reads CASSLGQGNEQFF. For the CDR3, the DNA is TGTGCTAGCAGCCTGGGACAGGGCAATGAGCAGTTCTTC.

The chain links TRBV18 to TRBJ2-2; D gene uncertain. The CDR3 runs 13 residues. The V end lost 1 base, the J end lost 3 bases, and 3 bases lay between the germline ends. Germline V gene data show CDR1 as KGHSH and CDR2 as LQKENI. CDR3 region: CASSPQDTGELFF. The CDR3 coding sequence is TGTGCCAGCTCACCACAGGACACCGGGGAGCTGTTTTTT.

The chain combines TRBV5-1 with TRBJ2-4, with 9 bases that match TRBD2. CDR3 size: 14 residues. The V gene's germline CDR1 is SGHRS and CDR2 YFSETQ. J gave up 8 bases and V 3 bases, and 6 bases lay outside the gene matches. CDR3 protein: CASSSGGGGDIQYF. The DNA for the CDR3 is TGCGCCAGCAGCTCCGGCGGCGGGGGGGACATTCAGTACTTC.

The chain recombines TRBV18 with TRBJ2-3, with 14 bases aligning to TRBD2. Germline CDR1 is KGHSH and CDR2 is LQKENI. With V trimmed by 0 bases and J by 11 bases, 4 bases remained unmatched. The CDR3 sequence is 15 residues long. The CDR3 spells CASSPPTSGGAKQYF. The DNA of the CDR3 is TGTGCCAGCTCACCACCGACTAGCGGGGGGGCAAAGCAGTATTTT.

V gene TRBV6-1 combines with J gene TRBJ2-3; a possible D gene is TRBD2 (6 bases). Trimming removed 4 bases from V and 7 bases from J, with 12 bases in between. The CDR3 is made up of 13 amino acids. Germline V gene lookup returns CDR1 MNHNS and CDR2 SASEGT. The CDR3 DNA reads TGTGCCAGCAGTGGGGACTGGGAAAATACGCAGTATTTT. This translates into CASSGDWENTQYF.

The chain recombines TRBV11-2 with TRBJ2-3; the D is unclear. CDR3 length: 15 amino acids. Germline V gene data show CDR1 as SGHAT and CDR2 as FQNNGV. V was clipped by 5 bases and J by 1 base, with 13 bases between them. In DNA form, the CDR3 reads TGTGCCAGCAGCCTTGTACCCGCTCGCACAGATACGCAGTATTTT. Its protein product is CASSLVPARTDTQYF.

The chain has TRBV7-9 and TRBJ2-1, with 13 nucleotides matching TRBD2. The V segment lost 3 bases and the J segment 1 base; nucleotides outside the gene matches: 0. This CDR3 is 16 amino acids long. In germline, CDR1 is SEHNR, CDR2 FQNEAQ (reference sequence). The CDR3 region has the DNA TGTGCCAGCAGCTTGGGACTAGCGGGATCCTACAATGAGCAGTTCTTC. This sequence encodes CASSLGLAGSYNEQFF.

DNA of the CDR3: TGTGCCAGCAGGCATACAGGGGGCGAAGGCTACACCTTC. This translates into CASRHTGGEGYTF. V and J are TRBV27 and TRBJ1-2, with 9 positions matching TRBD1. Germline V gene data show CDR1 as MNHEY and CDR2 as SMNVEV (reference sequence). V shed 6 bases, J shed 8 bases, and the junction held 7 bases outside the gene matches. This CDR3 region has 13 residues.

The chain recombines TRBV11-2 with TRBJ1-2; D is undetermined. V lost 6 bases to trimming and J lost 7 bases, with 9 bases between them. From germline, CDR1 is SGHAT and CDR2 FQNNGV. The CDR3 totals 11 residues. The CDR3 DNA is TGTGCCAGCAGGACCGACTCTGGCTACACCTTC. Translating gives CASRTDSGYTF.

V usage is TRBV7-2 and J usage is TRBJ1-5; D is ambiguous. CDR3 length: 13 amino acids. V shed 5 bases and J shed 0 bases, with 5 bases lying between them. The germline gives CDR1 SGHTA, CDR2 FQGNSA. CDR3 DNA sequence: TGTGCCAGCAGCGGGGATAGCAATCAGCCCCAGCATTTT. It encodes CASSGDSNQPQHF.

J is TRBJ2-7 and V is TRBV19, with D possibly matching TRBD1 (6 bases). The CDR3 length is 14 residues. The V gene's germline CDR1 is LNHDA and CDR2 SQIVND (reference sequence). V shed 6 bases and J shed 6 bases, with 18 bases lying between them. CDR3 in DNA: TGTGCCAGTAGCATTAACCGGGACAAAGGCGAGCAGTACTTC. Residues: CASSINRDKGEQYF. Full variable domain (remainder filled in from reference TRBV19 and TRBJ2-7): DGGITQSPKYLFRKEGQNVTLSCEQNLNHDAMYWYRQDPGQGLRLIYYSQIVNDFQKGDIAEGYSVSREKKESFPLTVTSAQKNPTAFYLCASSINRDKGEQYFGPGTRLTVT.

This chain uses TRBV29-1 with TRBJ1-1, with D maybe TRBD1 (5 bases). The V end lost 3 bases, the J end lost 2 bases, and 7 bases lay between the germline ends. The CDR3 runs 12 residues. The germline V gene has CDR1 SQVTM and CDR2 ANQGSEA. The CDR3 region is CSVDGGNTEAFF. The CDR3, as DNA: TGCAGCGTTGACGGGGGTAACACTGAAGCTTTCTTT. The variable domain in full, with the rest retrieved from reference TRBV29-1 and TRBJ1-1, is SAVISQKPSRDICQRGTSLTIQCQVDSQVTMMFWYRQQPGQSLTLIATANQGSEATYESGFVIDKFPISRPNLTFSTLTVSNMSPEDSSIYLCSVDGGNTEAFFGQGTRLTVV.

The chain is built from TRBV19 and TRBJ2-5; TRBD2 matches 10 bases. Trimming cost V 5 bases and J 7 bases; bases outside gene matches: 7. Per the germline V gene, CDR1 is LNHDA and CDR2 is SQIVND (reference sequence). The CDR3 consists of 14 residues. The CDR3 sequence is CASSRTSGGMTQYF. DNA for the CDR3: TGTGCCAGTAGTCGGACTAGCGGCGGGATGACCCAGTACTTC.

The chain joins TRBV4-2 to TRBJ1-5; 7 nucleotides align to TRBD1. J was trimmed by 1 base and V by 1 base; bases with no gene match: 7. This CDR3 has 17 residues. The germline V gene has CDR1 LGHNA and CDR2 YNFKEQ. DNA for the CDR3: TGTGCCAGCAGCCAAGCTCGACAGGGCATCAGCAATCAGCCCCAGCATTTT. It codes for CASSQARQGISNQPQHF.

The chain combines TRBV21-1 with TRBJ1-1; TRBD1, the table's D call, was not compared with the DNA. TRBV21-1 is listed as a pseudogene. The length of the CDR3 is 13 residues. CDR3 nucleotide sequence: TGTGCCAGCAGCGCACAGGGATCCACTGAAGCTTTCTTT. It translates to CASSAQGSTEAFF.

This clone showed up just once. The chain recombines TRBV6-6 with TRBJ2-7; D perhaps matches TRBD2 (7 bases). The CDR3 runs 13 residues. The V and J ends lost 4 bases and 2 bases respectively, with 9 bases between them. From germline, CDR1 is MNHNY and CDR2 SVGAGI (reference sequence). DNA of the CDR3: TGTGCCAGCAGTTGGGGGGGCACCTACGAGCAGTACTTC. Its translation is CASSWGGTYEQYF.

The rearrangement joins TRBV5-1 to TRBJ1-6; no clear D gene. V was clipped by 4 bases and J by 14 bases, with 13 bases between them. This CDR3 is built from 12 residues. Germline lookup yields CDR1 SGHRS and CDR2 YFSETQ. The DNA for the CDR3 is TGCGCCAGCAGCAACCCCGGTGAGGCCCTCCACTTT. Its protein product is CASSNPGEALHF.

The CDR3 loop reads CASSIDGYRTSGYNEQFF. The CDR3 coding sequence is TGTGCCAGTAGTATAGATGGGTATCGAACTAGCGGGTACAATGAGCAGTTCTTC. The chain carries TRBV19 and TRBJ2-1, with TRBD2 matching 9 bases. Trimming at V came to 0 bases and at J to 4 bases, leaving 10 bases not matched to a gene. Germline V gene sequence: CDR1 LNHDA, CDR2 SQIVND (reference sequence). The CDR3 has 18 amino acids. The variable domain in full, with the rest retrieved from reference TRBV19 and TRBJ2-1, is DGGITQSPKYLFRKEGQNVTLSCEQNLNHDAMYWYRQDPGQGLRLIYYSQIVNDFQKGDIAEGYSVSREKKESFPLTVTSAQKNPTAFYLCASSIDGYRTSGYNEQFFGPGTRLTVL.

This chain links TRBV14 with TRBJ2-7; no definite D call. The CDR3 spans 15 residues. Deletions cut 1 base from V and 7 bases from J, with 17 bases between. CDR1 SGHDN and CDR2 FVKESK come from the germline V gene. CDR3: CASSQANGPRVEQYF. As DNA, the CDR3 is TGTGCCAGCAGCCAAGCGAACGGGCCCCGGGTAGAGCAGTACTTC.

The rearrangement links TRBV7-2 to TRBJ2-1; TRBD2 might be the D (6 bases). Germline assignment: CDR1 SGHTA and CDR2 FQGNSA. With 2 bases removed from V and 2 bases from J, the gap between germline ends came to 10 bases. CDR3 length: 15 residues. Here the CDR3 reads CASSLHGGTYNEQFF. The CDR3 DNA reads TGTGCCAGCAGCTTACATGGGGGGACCTACAATGAGCAGTTCTTC.

This chain connects TRBV21-1 to TRBJ2-1; the DNA was not compared with TRBD2, the D call given in the table. TRBV21-1 is shown as a pseudogene. The CDR3 length is 13 residues. This chain's CDR3 is CASSPPKRNEQFF. The CDR3 DNA is TGTGCCAGCAGCCCCCCGAAGAGGAATGAGCAGTTCTTC.